This TCR beta chain was captured in a study of early T cells in non-severe SARS-CoV-2 infection. Findings of the study overall: VDJdb matching favored anti-spike CD8 responses, missing private and CD4 specificities.

In its sample, this clonotype was seen many times. Antigen unknown. Germline loops: CDR1 SQVTM, CDR2 ANQGSEA. J gave up 2 bases and V 8 bases, and 9 bases lay outside the gene matches. The CDR3 covers 14 residues. Individual cDNA molecules each received unique molecular identifiers attached to them. TCRdb re-called the 5' RACE reads with MiXCR, one entry per CDR3 protein. The data contain 70,000 to 85,000 distinct CDR3 sequences, around 10% of them seen just once; the ten biggest clones take up about 2.7%. The sequenced sample consisted of whole blood. The sequence was collected from an adult who was a healthcare worker with PCR-confirmed SARS-CoV-2 infection or an uninfected control (not recorded which). The chain uses TRBV29-1 and TRBJ2-5; 9 bases fit TRBD1. As DNA, the CDR3 is TGCAGCACCGAGGGGGACAGGGAACAAGAGACCCAGTACTTC. Residues: CSTEGDREQETQYF.